This T cell receptor (beta chain) was identified during a study of blood T cell repertoires in COVID-19. Assay used: immunoSEQ multiplex PCR; TCRdb lists only in-frame clones, some missing. The sample records some 300,000 clones, around 89% being singletons. A few counts support this clone. The V end lost 1 base, the J end lost 0 bases, and 11 bases lay between the germline ends. CDR3 length: 16 residues. Germline values: CDR1 SGHRS, CDR2 YFSETQ. This clonotype was obtained from a woman aged 25 to 39 who had recovered from COVID-19. The chain couples TRBV5-1 to TRBJ2-1, with D perhaps TRBD2 (6 bases). What was sequenced was peripheral blood. CDR3 in amino acids: CASSLNAGSSYNEQFF. The DNA for the CDR3 is TGCGCCAGCAGCTTGAACGCGGGGAGCTCCTACAATGAGCAGTTCTTC.